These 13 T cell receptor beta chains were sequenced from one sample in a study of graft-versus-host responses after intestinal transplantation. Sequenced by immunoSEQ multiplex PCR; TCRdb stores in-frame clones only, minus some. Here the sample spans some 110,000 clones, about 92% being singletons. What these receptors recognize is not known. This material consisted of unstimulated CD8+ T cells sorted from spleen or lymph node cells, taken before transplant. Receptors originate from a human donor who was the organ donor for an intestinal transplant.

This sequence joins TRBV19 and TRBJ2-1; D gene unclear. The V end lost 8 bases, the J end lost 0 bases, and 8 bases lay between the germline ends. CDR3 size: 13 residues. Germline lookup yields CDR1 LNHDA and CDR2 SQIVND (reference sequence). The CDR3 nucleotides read TGTGCCAGTTCCGAAAGCTCCTACAATGAGCAGTTCTTC. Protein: CASSESSYNEQFF. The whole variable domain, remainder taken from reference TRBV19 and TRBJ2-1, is DGGITQSPKYLFRKEGQNVTLSCEQNLNHDAMYWYRQDPGQGLRLIYYSQIVNDFQKGDIAEGYSVSREKKESFPLTVTSAQKNPTAFYLCASSESSYNEQFFGPGTRLTVL.

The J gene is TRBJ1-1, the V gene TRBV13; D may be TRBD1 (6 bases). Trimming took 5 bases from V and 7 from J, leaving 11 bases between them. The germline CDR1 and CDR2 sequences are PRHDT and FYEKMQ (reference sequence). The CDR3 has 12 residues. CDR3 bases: TGTGCCAGCAGCCCCGACAGGTTTGAAGCTTTCTTT. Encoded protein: CASSPDRFEAFF.

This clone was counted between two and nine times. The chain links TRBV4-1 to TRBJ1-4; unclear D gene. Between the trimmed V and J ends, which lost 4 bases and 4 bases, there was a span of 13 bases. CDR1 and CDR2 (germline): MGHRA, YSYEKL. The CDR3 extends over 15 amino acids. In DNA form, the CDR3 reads TGCGCCAGCAGCCTAGGTGTGGGGATTAATGAAAAACTGTTTTTT. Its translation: CASSLGVGINEKLFF.

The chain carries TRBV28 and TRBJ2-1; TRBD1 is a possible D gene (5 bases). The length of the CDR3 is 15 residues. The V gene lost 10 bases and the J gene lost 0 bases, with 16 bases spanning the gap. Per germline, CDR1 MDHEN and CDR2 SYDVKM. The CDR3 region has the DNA TGTGCCACCGAACCGACAGCGAGCTCCTACAATGAGCAGTTCTTC. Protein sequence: CATEPTASSYNEQFF.

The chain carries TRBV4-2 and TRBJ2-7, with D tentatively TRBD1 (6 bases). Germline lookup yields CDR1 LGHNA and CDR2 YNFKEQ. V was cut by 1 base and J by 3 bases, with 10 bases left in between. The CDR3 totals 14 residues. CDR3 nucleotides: TGTGCCAGCAGCCAAGTATGGGACAACTACGAGCAGTACTTC. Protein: CASSQVWDNYEQYF.

Here the CDR3 reads CASSGPVYYGYTF. In DNA form, the CDR3 reads TGTGCCAGCAGTGGACCGGTTTACTATGGCTACACCTTC. This chain links TRBV6-1 with TRBJ1-2; D ambiguous. V was pared by 4 bases and J by 3 bases, with 9 bases between. Looked up from germline, CDR1 is MNHNS and CDR2 is SASEGT. CDR3 length: 13 residues.

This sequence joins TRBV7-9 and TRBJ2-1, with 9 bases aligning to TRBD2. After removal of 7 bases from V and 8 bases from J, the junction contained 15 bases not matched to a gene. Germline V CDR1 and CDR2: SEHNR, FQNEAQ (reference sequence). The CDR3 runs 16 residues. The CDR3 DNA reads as TGTGCCAGCACCGGCGGGGCAAGCGGGAGGTACGATGAGCAGTTCTTC. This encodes CASTGGASGRYDEQFF. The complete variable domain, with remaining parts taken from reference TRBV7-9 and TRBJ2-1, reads DTGVSQNPRHKITKRGQNVTFRCDPISEHNRLYWYRQTLGQGPEFLTYFQNEAQLEKSRLLSDRFSAERPKGSFSTLEIQRTEQGDSAMYLCASTGGASGRYDEQFFGPGTRLTVL.

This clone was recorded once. The CDR3 protein is CASTISGDNTEAFF. The CDR3 DNA is TGTGCCAGCACTATATCAGGGGATAACACTGAAGCTTTCTTT. The V gene is TRBV5-6, the J gene TRBJ1-1; D might be TRBD1 (6 bases). In germline, CDR1 is SGHDT, CDR2 YYEEEE. This CDR3 is 14 amino acids long. The germline V and J ends were trimmed by 6 bases and 2 bases, with 14 bases remaining between them.

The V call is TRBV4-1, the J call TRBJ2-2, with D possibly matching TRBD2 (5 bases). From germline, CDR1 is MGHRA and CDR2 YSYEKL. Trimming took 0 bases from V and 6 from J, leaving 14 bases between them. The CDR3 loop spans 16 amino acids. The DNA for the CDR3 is TGCGCCAGCAGCCAAGATGGACTGTACTGGGCCGGGGAGCTGTTTTTT. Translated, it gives CASSQDGLYWAGELFF.

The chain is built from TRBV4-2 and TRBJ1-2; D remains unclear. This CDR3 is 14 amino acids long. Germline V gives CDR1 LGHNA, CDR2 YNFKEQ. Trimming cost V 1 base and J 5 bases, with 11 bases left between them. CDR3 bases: TGTGCCAGCAGCCAAGGGGCAACAGTATATGGCTACACCTTC. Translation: CASSQGATVYGYTF.

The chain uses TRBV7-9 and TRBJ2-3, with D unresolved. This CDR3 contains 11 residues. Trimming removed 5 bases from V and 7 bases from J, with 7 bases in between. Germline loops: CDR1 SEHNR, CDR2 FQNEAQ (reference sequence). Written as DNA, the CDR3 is TGTGCCAGCAGCCTCGAGTATACGCAGTATTTT. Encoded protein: CASSLEYTQYF.

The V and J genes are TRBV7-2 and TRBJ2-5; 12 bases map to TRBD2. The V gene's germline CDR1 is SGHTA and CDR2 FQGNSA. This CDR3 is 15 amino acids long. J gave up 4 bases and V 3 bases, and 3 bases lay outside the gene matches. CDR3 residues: CASSLTSGGGETQYF. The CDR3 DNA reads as TGTGCCAGCAGCTTGACTAGCGGGGGTGGAGAGACCCAGTACTTC.

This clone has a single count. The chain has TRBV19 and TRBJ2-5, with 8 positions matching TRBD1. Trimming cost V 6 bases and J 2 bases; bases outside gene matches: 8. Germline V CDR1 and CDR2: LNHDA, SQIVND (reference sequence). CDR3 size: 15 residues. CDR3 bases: TGTGCCAGTAGCTCCGGGACAGGAATACAAGAGACCCAGTACTTC. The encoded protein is CASSSGTGIQETQYF.